What follows are 11 T cell receptor beta chains derived from one specimen sequenced in a study of long-term antiretroviral therapy in people with HIV. At the survey level, the v3.0 immunoSEQ assay was run. The repertoire was sequenced with immunoSEQ multiplex PCR; TCRdb's copy has only in-frame clones and lacks some. The repertoire includes about 16,000 clones, roughly 75% of them detected once, and about 14% sits in the top ten. The source was unsorted PBMCs, collected 1.5 years before starting antiretroviral therapy. All receptors come from a woman aged 50 to 60 with HIV.

The rearrangement links TRBV30 to TRBJ2-7, with unresolved D. The germline V gene has CDR1 GTSNPN and CDR2 SVGIG (reference sequence). The germline V and J ends were trimmed by 2 bases and 0 bases, with 11 bases remaining between them. This CDR3 has 14 residues. The chain's CDR3 is CAWSLSLSSYEQYF. CDR3 nucleotide sequence: TGTGCCTGGAGTCTCTCCCTAAGCTCCTACGAGCAGTACTTC.

The chain carries TRBV6-5 and TRBJ1-6; TRBD1 might be the D (5 bases). V lost 2 bases to trimming and J lost 5 bases, with 10 bases between them. Germline CDR1 reads MNHEY; CDR2 reads SVGAGI. The CDR3 extends over 15 amino acids. CDR3 residues: CASSYQGRNNSPLHF. CDR3 nucleotide sequence: TGTGCCAGCAGTTACCAGGGACGGAATAATTCACCCCTCCACTTT.

This sequence joins TRBV19 and TRBJ1-5; no reliable D call. Trimming took off 5 bases at V and 0 bases at J, with 8 bases between the two ends. Per germline, CDR1 LNHDA and CDR2 SQIVND (reference sequence). This CDR3 region has 14 residues. The CDR3 sequence: CASSPYTSNQPQHF. The DNA of the CDR3 is TGTGCCAGTAGTCCCTACACTAGCAATCAGCCCCAGCATTTT.

This chain uses TRBV7-8 with TRBJ1-6; maybe TRBD1 (6 bases). Germline V gene data show CDR1 as SGHVS and CDR2 as FQNEAQ. This CDR3 spans 16 amino acids. V was trimmed by 2 bases and J by 6 bases, leaving 14 bases between them. This chain's CDR3 is CASSLWRAGANSPLHF. The CDR3 DNA reads TGTGCCAGCAGCTTATGGCGGGCAGGGGCTAATTCACCCCTCCACTTT.

This sequence joins TRBV29-1 and TRBJ1-2; D is perhaps TRBD1 (5 bases). V was pared by 7 bases and J by 8 bases, with 20 bases between. The CDR3 spans 13 residues. Germline V gives CDR1 SQVTM, CDR2 ANQGSEA. CDR3 in DNA: TGCAGCGAAAGTCGGGGGATCCAACGCGGCTACACCTTC. Translating gives CSESRGIQRGYTF.

This chain connects TRBV5-1 to TRBJ2-5; 8 bases are a match to TRBD1. The V segment lost 1 base and the J segment 2 bases; nucleotides outside the gene matches: 1. Germline V gives CDR1 SGHRS, CDR2 YFSETQ. This CDR3 is 14 amino acids long. The CDR3 is CASSLYRGQETQYF. In DNA, the CDR3 is TGCGCCAGCAGCTTGTACAGGGGGCAAGAGACCCAGTACTTC.

The chain uses TRBV25-1 and TRBJ1-1, with a tentative D call TRBD1 (5 bases). V was trimmed by 1 base and J by 7 bases, leaving 13 bases between them. Germline V CDR1 and CDR2: MGHDK, SYGVNS. The CDR3 spans 14 residues. The CDR3 sequence is CASSEFRDADEAFF. CDR3 bases: TGTGCCAGCAGTGAATTCAGGGATGCGGATGAAGCTTTCTTT.

This chain links TRBV27 with TRBJ2-7; 7 bases are a match to TRBD1. The CDR3 is 14 amino acids. The germline CDR1 and CDR2 sequences are MNHEY and SMNVEV (reference sequence). V was clipped by 5 bases and J by 3 bases; unmatched bases: 7. CDR3 DNA sequence: TGTGCCAGCAGTGCCCGGGACAGAGACTACGAGCAGTACTTC. Amino acid sequence: CASSARDRDYEQYF.

V is TRBV7-9 and J is TRBJ1-6; D call uncertain. The length of the CDR3 is 14 residues. V was cut by 0 bases and J by 9 bases, with 9 bases left in between. Germline lookup yields CDR1 SEHNR and CDR2 FQNEAQ (reference sequence). The CDR3 DNA reads TGTGCCAGCAGCTTAGCTGGGTATGGTTCACCCCTCCACTTT. The encoded protein is CASSLAGYGSPLHF. The variable domain in full, completed from reference TRBV7-9 and TRBJ1-6, reads DTGVSQNPRHKITKRGQNVTFRCDPISEHNRLYWYRQTLGQGPEFLTYFQNEAQLEKSRLLSDRFSAERPKGSFSTLEIQRTEQGDSAMYLCASSLAGYGSPLHFGNGTRLTVT.

The chain couples TRBV5-1 to TRBJ2-2; the D gene is possibly TRBD1 (7 bases). Looked up from germline, CDR1 is SGHRS and CDR2 is YFSETQ. The CDR3 has 15 residues. The V and J ends lost 0 bases and 4 bases respectively, with 10 bases between them. The CDR3 loop reads CASSLDRGGTGELFF. The CDR3 DNA follows: TGCGCCAGCAGCTTGGACAGGGGAGGCACCGGGGAGCTGTTTTTT.

The rearrangement links TRBV6-4 to TRBJ2-6; maybe TRBD1 (5 bases). In germline, CDR1 is MRHNA, CDR2 SNTAGT. This CDR3 comprises 17 residues. The ends were cut back, 0 bases at V and 3 bases at J, with 12 bases in the middle. As DNA, the CDR3 is TGTGCCAGCAGTGACTCGGCACAGGCGGATGGGGCCAACGTCCTGACTTTC. This codes for CASSDSAQADGANVLTF.